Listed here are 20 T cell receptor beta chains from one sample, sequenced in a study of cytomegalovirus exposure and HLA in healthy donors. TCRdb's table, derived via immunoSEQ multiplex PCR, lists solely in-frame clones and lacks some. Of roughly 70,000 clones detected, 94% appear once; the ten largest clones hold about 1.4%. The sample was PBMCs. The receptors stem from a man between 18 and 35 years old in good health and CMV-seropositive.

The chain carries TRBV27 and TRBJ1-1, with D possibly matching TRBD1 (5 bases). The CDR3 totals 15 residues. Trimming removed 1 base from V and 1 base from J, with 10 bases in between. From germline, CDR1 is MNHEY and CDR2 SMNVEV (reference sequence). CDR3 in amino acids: CASSLYQGANTEAFF. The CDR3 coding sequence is TGTGCCAGCAGTTTATATCAGGGCGCGAACACTGAAGCTTTCTTT.

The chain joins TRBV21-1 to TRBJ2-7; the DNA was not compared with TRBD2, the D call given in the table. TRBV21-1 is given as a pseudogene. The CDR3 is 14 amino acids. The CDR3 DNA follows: TGTGCCCCGGGGGAACAGGTCGATTTATACGAGCAGTACTTC. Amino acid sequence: CAPGEQVDLYEQYF.

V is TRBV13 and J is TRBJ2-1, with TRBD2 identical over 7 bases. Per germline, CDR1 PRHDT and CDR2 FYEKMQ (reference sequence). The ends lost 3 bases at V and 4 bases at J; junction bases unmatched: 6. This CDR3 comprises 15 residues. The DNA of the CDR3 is TGTGCCAGCAGCTTCACGGGGGAGGGTTACAATGAGCAGTTCTTC. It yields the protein CASSFTGEGYNEQFF.

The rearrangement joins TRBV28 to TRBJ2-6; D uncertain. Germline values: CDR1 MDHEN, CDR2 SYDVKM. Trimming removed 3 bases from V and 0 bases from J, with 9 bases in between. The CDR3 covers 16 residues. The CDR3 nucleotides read TGTGCCAGCAGTTTTGGCGGATTCTCTGGGGCCAACGTCCTGACTTTC. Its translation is CASSFGGFSGANVLTF.

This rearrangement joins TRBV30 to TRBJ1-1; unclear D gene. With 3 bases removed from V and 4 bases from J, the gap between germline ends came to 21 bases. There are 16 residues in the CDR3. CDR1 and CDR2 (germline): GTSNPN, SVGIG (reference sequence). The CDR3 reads CAWRKRYGSRGTEAFF. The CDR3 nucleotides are TGTGCCTGGAGAAAGAGGTATGGAAGTCGGGGCACTGAAGCTTTCTTT.

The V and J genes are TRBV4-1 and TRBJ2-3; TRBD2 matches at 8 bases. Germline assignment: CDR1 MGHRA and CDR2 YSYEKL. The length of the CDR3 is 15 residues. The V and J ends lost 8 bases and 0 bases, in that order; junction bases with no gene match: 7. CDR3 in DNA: TGCGCCAGCCGGGAGGGGTACATTAGCACAGATACGCAGTATTTT. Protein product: CASREGYISTDTQYF.

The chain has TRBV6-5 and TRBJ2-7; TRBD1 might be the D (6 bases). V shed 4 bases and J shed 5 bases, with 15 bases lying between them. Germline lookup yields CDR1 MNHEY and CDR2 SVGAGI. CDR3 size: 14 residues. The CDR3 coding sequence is TGTGCCAGCAGTTCATCCAGGGGAAAGGACGAGCAGTACTTC. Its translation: CASSSSRGKDEQYF.

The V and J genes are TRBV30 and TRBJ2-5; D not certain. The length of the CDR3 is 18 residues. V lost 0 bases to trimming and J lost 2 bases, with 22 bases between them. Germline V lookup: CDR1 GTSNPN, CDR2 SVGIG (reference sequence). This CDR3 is CAWSVFGPIEWAQETQYF. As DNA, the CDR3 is TGTGCCTGGAGTGTATTCGGCCCTATAGAGTGGGCACAAGAGACCCAGTACTTC.

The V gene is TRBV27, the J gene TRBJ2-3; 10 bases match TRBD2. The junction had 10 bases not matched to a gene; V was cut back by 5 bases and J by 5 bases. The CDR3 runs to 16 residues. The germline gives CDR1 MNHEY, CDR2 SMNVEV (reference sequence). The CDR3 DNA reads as TGTGCCAGCAGTCCCACTTTAGCGGGAGGTGAAGATACGCAGTATTTT. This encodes CASSPTLAGGEDTQYF.

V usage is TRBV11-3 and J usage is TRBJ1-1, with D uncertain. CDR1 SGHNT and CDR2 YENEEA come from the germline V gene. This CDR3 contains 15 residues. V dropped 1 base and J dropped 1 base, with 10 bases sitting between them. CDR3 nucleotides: TGTGCCAGCAGCTTAGGCCCCCAAGCGAACACTGAAGCTTTCTTT. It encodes CASSLGPQANTEAFF.

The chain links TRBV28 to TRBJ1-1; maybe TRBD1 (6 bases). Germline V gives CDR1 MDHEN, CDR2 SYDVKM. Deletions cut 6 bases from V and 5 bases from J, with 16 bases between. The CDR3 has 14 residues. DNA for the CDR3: TGTGCCAGCAGCCTCCCGTGGGGGCGGACTGAAGCTTTCTTT. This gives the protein CASSLPWGRTEAFF.

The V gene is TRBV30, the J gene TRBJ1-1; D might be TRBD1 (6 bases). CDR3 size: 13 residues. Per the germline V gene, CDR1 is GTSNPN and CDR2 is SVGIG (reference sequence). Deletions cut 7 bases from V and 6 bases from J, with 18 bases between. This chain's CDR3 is CASRRDRIAEAFF. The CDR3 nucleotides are TGTGCCTCCCGAAGAGACAGGATCGCTGAAGCTTTCTTT. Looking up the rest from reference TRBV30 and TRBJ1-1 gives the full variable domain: SQTIHQWPATLVQPVGSPLSLECTVEGTSNPNLYWYRQAAGRGLQLLFYSVGIGQISSEVPQNLSASRPQDRQFILSSKKLLLSDSGFYLCASRRDRIAEAFFGQGTRLTVV.

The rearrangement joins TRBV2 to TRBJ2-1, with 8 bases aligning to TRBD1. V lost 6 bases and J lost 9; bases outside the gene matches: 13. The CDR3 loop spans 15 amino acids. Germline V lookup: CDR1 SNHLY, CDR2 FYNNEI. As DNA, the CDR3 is TGTGCCAGCAGGGAGCCGGGACAGGCTTCCTCTGAGCAGTTCTTC. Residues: CASREPGQASSEQFF.

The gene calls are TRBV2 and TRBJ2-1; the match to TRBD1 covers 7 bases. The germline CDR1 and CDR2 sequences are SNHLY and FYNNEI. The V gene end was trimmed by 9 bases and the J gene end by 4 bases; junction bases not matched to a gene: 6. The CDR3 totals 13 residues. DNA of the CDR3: TGTGCCAGACACAGGGGTGTATACAATGAGCAGTTCTTC. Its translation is CARHRGVYNEQFF.

CDR3 nucleotides: TGTGCCAGCGGCAGGGGCCCACGGTACGAGCAGTACTTC. Amino acid sequence: CASGRGPRYEQYF. This chain joins TRBV2 and TRBJ2-7, with D maybe TRBD1 (6 bases). Germline CDR1 SNHLY, CDR2 FYNNEI. V was clipped by 8 bases and J by 4 bases, with 15 bases between them. The CDR3 covers 13 residues.

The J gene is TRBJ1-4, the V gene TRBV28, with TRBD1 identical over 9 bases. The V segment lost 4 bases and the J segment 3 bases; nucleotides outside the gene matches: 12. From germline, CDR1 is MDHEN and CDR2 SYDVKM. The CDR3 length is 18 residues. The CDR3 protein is CASSSPGQGSVANEKLFF. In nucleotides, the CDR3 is TGTGCCAGCAGTTCGCCGGGACAGGGATCTGTAGCTAATGAAAAACTGTTTTTT. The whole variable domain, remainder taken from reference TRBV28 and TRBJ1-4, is DVKVTQSSRYLVKRTGEKVFLECVQDMDHENMFWYRQDPGLGLRLIYFSYDVKMKEKGDIPEGYSVSREKKERFSLILESASTNQTSMYLCASSSPGQGSVANEKLFFGSGTQLSVL.

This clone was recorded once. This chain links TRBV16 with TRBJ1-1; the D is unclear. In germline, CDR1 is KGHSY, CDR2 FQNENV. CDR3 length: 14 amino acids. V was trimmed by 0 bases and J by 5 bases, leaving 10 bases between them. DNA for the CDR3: TGTGCCAGCAGCCAATCATACGAGGTTACTGAAGCTTTCTTT. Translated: CASSQSYEVTEAFF.

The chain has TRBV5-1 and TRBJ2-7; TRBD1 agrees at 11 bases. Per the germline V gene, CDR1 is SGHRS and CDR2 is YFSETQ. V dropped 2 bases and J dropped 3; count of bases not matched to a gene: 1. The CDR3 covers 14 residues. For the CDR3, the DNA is TGCGCCAGCAGCTTAGGGACAGGGGGCTACGAGCAGTACTTC. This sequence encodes CASSLGTGGYEQYF.

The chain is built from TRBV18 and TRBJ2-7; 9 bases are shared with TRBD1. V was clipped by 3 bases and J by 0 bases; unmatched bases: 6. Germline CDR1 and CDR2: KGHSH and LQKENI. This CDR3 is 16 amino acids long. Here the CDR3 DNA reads TGTGCCAGCTCACCCTTTGGACAGGGGAGCTCCTACGAGCAGTACTTC. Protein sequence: CASSPFGQGSSYEQYF.

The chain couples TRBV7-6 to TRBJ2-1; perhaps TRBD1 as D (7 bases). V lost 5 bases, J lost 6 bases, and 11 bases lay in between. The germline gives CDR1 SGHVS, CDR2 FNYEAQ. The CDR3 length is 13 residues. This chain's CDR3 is CASSPGGINEQFF. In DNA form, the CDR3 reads TGTGCCAGCAGCCCAGGGGGGATCAATGAGCAGTTCTTC.